This TCR beta chain was captured in a study of TIL therapy for anti-PD-1-resistant metastatic lung cancer. Details on this clone: Its antigen is currently unknown.

The immunoSEQ assay was v3. The table came from immunoSEQ multiplex PCR; TCRdb's copy has only in-frame clones and leaves some out. The sample has some 32,000 clones, 74% seen once. This CDR3 contains 15 residues. The germline V gene encodes CDR1 MGHDK and CDR2 SYGVNS. Trimming pared 4 bases from V and 3 bases from J, leaving 12 bases between. Study conclusions and caveats: The cohort had more treatment-naive, never-smoker and oncogene-addicted patients than typical.

Stated time point: pre-treatment sample, taken before nivolumab and TIL therapy. The chain is built from TRBV25-1 and TRBJ2-2, with D perhaps TRBD2 (5 bases). Specimen: blood, collected at baseline. The receptor comes from a woman between 30 and 80 years old with non-small cell lung cancer. The CDR3 sequence is CASSVMDSDTGELFF. For the CDR3, the DNA is TGTGCCAGCAGTGTAATGGACTCTGACACCGGGGAGCTGTTTTTT. Looking up the rest from reference TRBV25-1 and TRBJ2-2 gives the full variable domain: EADIYQTPRYLVIGTGKKITLECSQTMGHDKMYWYQQDPGMELHLIHYSYGVNSTEKGDLSSESTVSRIRTEHFPLTLESARPSHTSQYLCASSVMDSDTGELFFGEGSRLTVL.